This T cell receptor (beta chain) was found in a study of cytomegalovirus exposure and HLA in healthy donors. V dropped 2 bases and J dropped 2 bases, with 12 bases sitting between them. The CDR3 is 14 amino acids. From germline, CDR1 is GTSNPN and CDR2 SVGIG (reference sequence). The assay was immunoSEQ multiplex PCR, and TCRdb's table has in-frame clones only and misses some. Seen here are 150,000 to 250,000 clones, around 80% observed once, and the top ten hold 1% to 1.5%. The receptor was isolated from a woman younger than 45 in good health and CMV-seronegative. The chain couples TRBV30 to TRBJ1-1, with D tentatively TRBD1 (5 bases). The sequenced sample consisted of PBMCs. The CDR3 nucleotides read TGTGCCTGGAGTCCAAGACAGCTAAACACTGAAGCTTTCTTT. This codes for CAWSPRQLNTEAFF.